This T cell receptor beta chain stems from a study of T cells in Graves' hyperthyroidism and ophthalmopathy (dated by TCRdb to between 2017 and 2020). Regarding the complete study: Peripheral blood was sampled at the time of initial diagnosis, prior to any treatment. A discovery cohort of approximately 97 patients, 43 with Graves' ophthalmopathy and approximately 57 with stable Graves' hyperthyroidism, was used to find distinguishing TCR V-J signatures. An independent validation cohort of under 20 hyperthyroidism patients and 17 patients who later progressed to ophthalmopathy tested prospective prediction of ophthalmopathy. The roughly 99 discovery patients were divided at random into training and test sets in a 7:3 ratio. The study also compared thyroid tissue and blood T-cell repertoires from roughly six Graves' hyperthyroidism patients. Following sampling, methimazole starting at 30 mg daily was given to hyperthyroidism patients, and high-dose intravenous methylprednisolone was given to ophthalmopathy patients. TCR Vbeta CDR3 sequencing of fewer than 150 peripheral blood samples (roughly 41 ophthalmopathy, 75 to 85 hyperthyroidism and approximately 17 progressor patients) is reported in the paper. What the authors observed across the whole study: In validation, the model predicted progression to ophthalmopathy a median of about 6.8 months before onset, with approximately 68% sensitivity and about 72% specificity. In cross-validation, a model built on a 13 V-J signature told ophthalmopathy apart from stable hyperthyroidism with just under 90% sensitivity and approximately 81% specificity, and in testing the same model reached 80%/75%. No statistical method was used to fix the sample size in advance, and group allocation was not hidden from the investigators. Most expanded thyroid clonotypes (frequency above 0.001) were also detected in blood, a finding suggesting that blood repertoires may reflect thyroid immune responses.

Amplification of TCR beta CDR3 regions was carried out from RNA transcripts. The TCR CDR3 was subjected to a first round of RT-PCR using the HTBI primer set and the Qiagen OneStep RT-PCR kit. A second multiplex PCR round built the libraries, followed by size selection and purification. Paired-end sequencing of the libraries was performed with 100 bp reads on an Illumina HiSeq2000. From the authors' description of their analysis: SOAPnuke was used to process the raw data, throwing out any read that contained adapters or uncalled bases, had a mean Phred below 15, or lacked an exact constant-primer or identifier match. High-quality paired reads were merged with COPE v1.2.5, and unique nucleotide sequences were defined as clonotypes. MiTCR v1.1 was used to align clonotypes to the IMGT TRBV, TRBD and TRBJ reference segments. The analysis included only V-J combinations with a frequency above 0.0001, which together covered 98% to 99.2% of the repertoires. A TCS score was defined as the ratio of F50 (clonal expansion) to E x V (chaos), with BLOSUM62-based TCRdist applied between CDR3 peptides within each V-J. Welch's t-statistics and random forest reduced just over 500 V-J features to 13, which were used in a naive Bayes classifier (R e1071). TCRdb passed the public sequencing reads through fastp at Q25 and MiXCR, retaining productive beta sequences. Records with the same CDR3 protein are collapsed into one entry carrying the most frequent genes and DNA. These V and J calls are TCRdb output, not the study's own analysis. The sample table shows 600,000 to 750,000 distinct CDR3 sequences, and 15% to 20% are seen once. Clones ranked in the top ten supply about 16% of the sample.

Graves' hyperthyroidism was defined as stable when no progression to ophthalmopathy occurred over 18 months of follow-up. Hyperthyroidism patients were aged 18 to 65 years and newly diagnosed, with disease duration of less than 2 months. The study excluded patients with uncontrolled infections, other autoimmune diseases, pregnancy or lactation. Diagnoses were established on the basis of clinical symptoms, serum thyroxine and TRAb, thyroid ultrasound, and orbital computed tomography. Ficoll-Paque density gradient centrifugation was used to isolate PBMCs from approximately 10 ml of fresh peripheral blood. Total RNA was extracted using Trizol reagent, and RNA quality was assessed on an Agilent 2100 Bioanalyzer. In regard to this clonotype: It has no known antigen specificity. Base-call qualities are not available, and no considerably larger clone is one nucleotide away.

The TCR sequence derives from a man aged 50 to 59 with Graves' hyperthyroidism. Material for sequencing was blood.

The DNA is as follows: TGTGCCATCAGTGAACGGCAGGGTGAGACCCAGTACTTC. Its protein is CAISERQGETQYF. The chain is made from TRBV10-3 and TRBJ2-5, and TRBD1 may be the D gene, going by 5 matching bases. CDR1 and CDR2 are drawn from the germline V gene: ENHRY, SYGVKD. CDR3 length: 13 amino acids, cysteine to phenylalanine. Just the 39-base CDR3 DNA is kept, in frame starting at base 1. V drops 3 bases and J drops 5 bases, leaving 10 bases in between.